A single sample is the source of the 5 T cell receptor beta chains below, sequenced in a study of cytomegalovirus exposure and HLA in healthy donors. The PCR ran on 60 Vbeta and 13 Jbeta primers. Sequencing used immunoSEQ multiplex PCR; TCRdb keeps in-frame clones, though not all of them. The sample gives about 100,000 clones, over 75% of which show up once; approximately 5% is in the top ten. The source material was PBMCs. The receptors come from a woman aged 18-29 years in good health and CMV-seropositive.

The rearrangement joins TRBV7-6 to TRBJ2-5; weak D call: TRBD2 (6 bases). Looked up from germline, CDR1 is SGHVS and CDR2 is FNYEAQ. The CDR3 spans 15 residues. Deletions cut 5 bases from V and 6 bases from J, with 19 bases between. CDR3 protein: CASSPPGSGVKTQYF. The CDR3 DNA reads TGTGCCAGCAGCCCTCCGGGTAGCGGAGTTAAGACCCAGTACTTC.

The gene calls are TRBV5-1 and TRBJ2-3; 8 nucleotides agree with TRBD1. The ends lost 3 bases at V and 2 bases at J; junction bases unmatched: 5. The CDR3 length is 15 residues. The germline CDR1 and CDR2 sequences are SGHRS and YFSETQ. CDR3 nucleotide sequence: TGCGCCAGCAGCTCCGGACAGGGATTCACAGATACGCAGTATTTT. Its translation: CASSSGQGFTDTQYF.

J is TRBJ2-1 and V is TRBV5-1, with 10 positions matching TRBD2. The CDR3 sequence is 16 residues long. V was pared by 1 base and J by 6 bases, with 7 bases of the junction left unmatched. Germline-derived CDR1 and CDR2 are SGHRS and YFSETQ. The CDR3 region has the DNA TGCGCCAGCAGCTTGACACTAGCGGGACGGGGCAATGAGCAGTTCTTC. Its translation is CASSLTLAGRGNEQFF.

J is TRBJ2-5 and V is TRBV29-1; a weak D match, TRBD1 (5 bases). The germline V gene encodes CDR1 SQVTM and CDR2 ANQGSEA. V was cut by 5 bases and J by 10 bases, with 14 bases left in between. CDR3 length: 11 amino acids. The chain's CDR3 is CSVFQGGDQYF. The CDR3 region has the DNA TGCAGCGTTTTCCAGGGTGGGGACCAGTACTTC.

The CDR3 region has the DNA TGTGCCAGCAGCCCAGGGGGCGGATCCTACGAGCAGTACTTC. Its protein product is CASSPGGGSYEQYF. The chain carries TRBV7-8 and TRBJ2-7, with 8 positions matching TRBD1. Losses at the gene ends were 5 bases for V and 1 base for J; bases not matched to a gene: 4. Germline V gene data show CDR1 as SGHVS and CDR2 as FQNEAQ. The CDR3 loop spans 14 amino acids.